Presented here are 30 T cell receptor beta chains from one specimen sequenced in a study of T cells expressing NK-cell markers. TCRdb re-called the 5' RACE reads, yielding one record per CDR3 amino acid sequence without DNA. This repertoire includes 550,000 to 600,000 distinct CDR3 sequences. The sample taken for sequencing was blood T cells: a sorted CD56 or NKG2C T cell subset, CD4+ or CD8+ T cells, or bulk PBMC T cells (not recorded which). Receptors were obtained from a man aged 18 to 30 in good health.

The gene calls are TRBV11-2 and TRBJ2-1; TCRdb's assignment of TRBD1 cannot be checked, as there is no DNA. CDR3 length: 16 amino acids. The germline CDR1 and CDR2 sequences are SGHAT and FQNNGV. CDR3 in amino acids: CASSPTTGEPYNEQFF.

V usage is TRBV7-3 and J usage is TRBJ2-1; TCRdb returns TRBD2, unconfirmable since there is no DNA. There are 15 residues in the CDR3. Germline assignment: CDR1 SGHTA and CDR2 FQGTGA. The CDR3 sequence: CASSSSAGSDNEQFF.

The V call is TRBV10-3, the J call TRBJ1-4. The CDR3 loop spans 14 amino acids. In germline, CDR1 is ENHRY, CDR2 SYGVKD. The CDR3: CAITSRLRNEKLFF.

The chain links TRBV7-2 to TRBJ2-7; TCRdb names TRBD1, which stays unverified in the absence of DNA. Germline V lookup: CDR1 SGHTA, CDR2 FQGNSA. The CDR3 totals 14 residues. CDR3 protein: CASSWGTGLDEQYF.

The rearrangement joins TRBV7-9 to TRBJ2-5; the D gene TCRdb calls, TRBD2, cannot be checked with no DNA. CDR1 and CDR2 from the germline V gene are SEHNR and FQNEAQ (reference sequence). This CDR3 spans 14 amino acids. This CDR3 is CASTEGLVKETQYF.

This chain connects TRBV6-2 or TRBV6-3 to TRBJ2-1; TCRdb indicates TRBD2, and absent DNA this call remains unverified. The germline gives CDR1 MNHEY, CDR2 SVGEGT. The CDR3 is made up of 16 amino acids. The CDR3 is CASSQSGTSVHNEQFF.

CDR3 region: CASSLETVRLNTEAFF. The chain employs TRBV7-2 and TRBJ1-1. Germline V gene data show CDR1 as SGHTA and CDR2 as FQGNSA. There are 16 residues in the CDR3.

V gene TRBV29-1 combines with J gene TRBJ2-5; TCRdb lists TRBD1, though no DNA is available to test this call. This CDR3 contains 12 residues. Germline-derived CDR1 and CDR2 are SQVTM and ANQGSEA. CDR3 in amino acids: CSVGQKRETQYF. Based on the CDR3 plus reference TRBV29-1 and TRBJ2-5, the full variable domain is SAVISQKPSRDICQRGTSLTIQCQVDSQVTMMFWYRQQPGQSLTLIATANQGSEATYESGFVIDKFPISRPNLTFSTLTVSNMSPEDSSIYLCSVGQKRETQYFGPGTRLLVL.

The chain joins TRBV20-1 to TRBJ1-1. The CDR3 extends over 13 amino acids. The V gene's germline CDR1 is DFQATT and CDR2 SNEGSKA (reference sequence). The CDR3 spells CSASHTSQTGAFF.

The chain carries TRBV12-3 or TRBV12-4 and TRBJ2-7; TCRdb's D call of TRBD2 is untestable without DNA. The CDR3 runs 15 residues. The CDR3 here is CASSKGPKSSYEQYF.

The chain's CDR3 is CAWNTRGNSPLHF. The chain carries TRBV30 and TRBJ1-6; TCRdb's D call of TRBD1 is untestable without DNA. The V gene's germline CDR1 is GTSNPN and CDR2 SVGIG (reference sequence). The CDR3 spans 13 residues.

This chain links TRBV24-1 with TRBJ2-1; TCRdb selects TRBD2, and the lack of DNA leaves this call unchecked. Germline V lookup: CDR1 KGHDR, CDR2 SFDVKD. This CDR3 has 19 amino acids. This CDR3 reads CATSDPRTSGESSYNEQFF.

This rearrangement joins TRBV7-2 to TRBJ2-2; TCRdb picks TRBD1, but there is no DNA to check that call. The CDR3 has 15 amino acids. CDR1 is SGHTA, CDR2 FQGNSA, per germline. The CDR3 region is CASRYGTGGTGELFF.

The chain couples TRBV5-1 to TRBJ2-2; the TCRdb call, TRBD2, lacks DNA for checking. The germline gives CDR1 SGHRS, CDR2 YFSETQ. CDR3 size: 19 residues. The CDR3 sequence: CASSLEPGLAGVYTGELFF.

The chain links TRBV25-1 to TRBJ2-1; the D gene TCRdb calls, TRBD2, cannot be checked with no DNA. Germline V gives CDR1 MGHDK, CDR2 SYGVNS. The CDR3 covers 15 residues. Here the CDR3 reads CASSKTAGGSEGQFF.

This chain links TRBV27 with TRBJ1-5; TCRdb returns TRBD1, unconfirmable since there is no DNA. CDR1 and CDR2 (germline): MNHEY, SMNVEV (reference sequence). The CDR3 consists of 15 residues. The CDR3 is CASSSLGGGNQPQHF.

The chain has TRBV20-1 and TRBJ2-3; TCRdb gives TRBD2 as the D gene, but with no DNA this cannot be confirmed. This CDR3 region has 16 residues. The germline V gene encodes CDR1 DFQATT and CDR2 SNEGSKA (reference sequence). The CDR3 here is CSARDQQRKGTDTQYF.

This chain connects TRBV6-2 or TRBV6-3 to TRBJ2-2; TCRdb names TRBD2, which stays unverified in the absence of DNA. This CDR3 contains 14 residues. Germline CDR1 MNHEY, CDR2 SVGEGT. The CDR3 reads CASSYAGTTGELFF.

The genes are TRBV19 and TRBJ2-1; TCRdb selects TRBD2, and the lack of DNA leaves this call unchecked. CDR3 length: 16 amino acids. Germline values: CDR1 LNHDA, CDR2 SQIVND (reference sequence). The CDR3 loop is CASKATVRGGYNEQFF.

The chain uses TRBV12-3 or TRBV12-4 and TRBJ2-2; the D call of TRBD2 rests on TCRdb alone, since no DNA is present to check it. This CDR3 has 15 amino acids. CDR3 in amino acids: CASRHRGLYTGELFF.

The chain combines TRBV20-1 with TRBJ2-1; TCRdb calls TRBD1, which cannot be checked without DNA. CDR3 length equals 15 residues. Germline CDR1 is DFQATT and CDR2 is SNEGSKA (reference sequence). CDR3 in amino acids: CSARLRVNPYNEQFF.

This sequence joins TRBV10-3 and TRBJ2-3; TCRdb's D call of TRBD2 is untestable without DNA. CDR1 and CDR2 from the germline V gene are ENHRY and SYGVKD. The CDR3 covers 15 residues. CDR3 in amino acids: CAISVAGGGADTQYF.

CDR3 sequence reads: CATGAGENQPQHF. V and J are TRBV10-3 and TRBJ1-5; TCRdb's D gene call, TRBD1, goes unchecked for lack of DNA. The CDR3 covers 13 residues. Germline assignment: CDR1 ENHRY and CDR2 SYGVKD.

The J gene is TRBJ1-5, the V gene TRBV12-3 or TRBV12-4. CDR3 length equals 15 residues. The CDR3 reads CASSPSRTGNQPQHF.

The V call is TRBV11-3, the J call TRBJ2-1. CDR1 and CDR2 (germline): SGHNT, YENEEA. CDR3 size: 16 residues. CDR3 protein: CASSLDTPNAFNEQFF.

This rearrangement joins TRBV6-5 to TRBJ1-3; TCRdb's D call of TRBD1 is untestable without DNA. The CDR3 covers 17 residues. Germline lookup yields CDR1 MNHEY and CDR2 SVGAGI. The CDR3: CASSYSSPGLSGNTIYF.

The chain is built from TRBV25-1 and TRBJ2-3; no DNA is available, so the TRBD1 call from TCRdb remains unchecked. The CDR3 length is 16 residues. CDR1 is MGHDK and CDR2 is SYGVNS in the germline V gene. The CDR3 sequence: CASTYLADRSTDTQYF.

The CDR3 here is CASSLPYRTEQFF. The V call is TRBV5-1, the J call TRBJ2-1. CDR1 and CDR2 from the germline V gene are SGHRS and YFSETQ. The CDR3 contains 13 residues.

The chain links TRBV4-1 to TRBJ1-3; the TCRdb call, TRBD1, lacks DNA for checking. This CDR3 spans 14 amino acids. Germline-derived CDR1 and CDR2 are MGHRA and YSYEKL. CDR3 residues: CASSQPRGRNTIYF.

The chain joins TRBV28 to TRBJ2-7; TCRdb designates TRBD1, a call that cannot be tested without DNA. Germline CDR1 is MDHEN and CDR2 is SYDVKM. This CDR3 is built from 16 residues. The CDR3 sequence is CASSLGWAGNPYEQYF.